One and the same sample provided the 2 T cell receptor beta chains below, sequenced in a study of control samples from healthy donors and cancer patients. Here immunoSEQ multiplex PCR was the method, and the copy in TCRdb shows in-frame clones only, minus some. The table lists some 66,000 clones, roughly 85% of them singletons. Input material: blood. The receptors were gathered from a man aged 40-49 years in good health.

The J gene is TRBJ1-6, the V gene TRBV5-4, with 10 nucleotides matching TRBD1. Germline CDR1 reads SGHNT; CDR2 reads YYREEE (reference sequence). The CDR3 is made up of 14 amino acids. Unmatched junction bases numbered 5, after V lost 4 bases and J lost 10 bases. CDR3: CASSTDRGYSPLHF. DNA of the CDR3: TGTGCCAGCAGCACGGACAGGGGGTACTCACCCCTCCACTTT. The full variable domain, completed using reference TRBV5-4 and TRBJ1-6, is ETGVTQSPTHLIKTRGQQVTLRCSSQSGHNTVSWYQQALGQGPQFIFQYYREEENGRGNFPPRFSGLQFPNYSSELNVNALELDDSALYLCASSTDRGYSPLHFGNGTRLTVT.

J is TRBJ1-2 and V is TRBV29-1; no reliable D call. Deletions cut 6 bases from V and 3 bases from J, with 8 bases between. The length of the CDR3 is 11 residues. Looked up from germline, CDR1 is SQVTM and CDR2 is ANQGSEA. In DNA form, the CDR3 reads TGCAGCGTCCTCATTGACTATGGCTACACCTTC. Protein product: CSVLIDYGYTF.